The present TCR beta chain was sequenced within a study of identical twins. Trimming removed 4 bases from V and 7 bases from J, with 14 bases in between. The CDR3 runs to 15 residues. Germline CDR1 MNHEY, CDR2 SVGAGI. TCRdb itself ran the 5' RACE reads through MiXCR, one entry per CDR3 protein. The data show hundreds of thousands of distinct CDR3 sequences, roughly 18% seen once. This same sample was also part of a study on T cells expressing NK-cell markers.

The chain joins TRBV6-5 to TRBJ1-6; D is possibly TRBD1 (5 bases). The receptor's source is a young woman in good health. Sequencing was performed on PBMCs. This CDR3 is CASSFDRGKNSPLHF. The CDR3 DNA reads as TGTGCCAGCAGTTTCGATAGGGGTAAAAATTCACCCCTCCACTTT.